The present T cell receptor beta chain was sequenced within a study of T cells in localized non-small cell lung cancer. Findings and limits, study-wide: The study sequenced only one region of the tumor. As a result, intratumor heterogeneity could not be excluded and remains possible. Of the top 100 tumor clones, median about 53 were in adjacent lung, 25 to 35 among its top 100. Uninvolved neighboring lung showed the greatest T cell clonality, exceeding tumor.

Method: immunoSEQ multiplex PCR; TCRdb's copy keeps in-frame clones and lacks some. Seen here are over 65,000 clones, roughly 84% observed once, and the top ten hold under 1.5%. About this clone itself: The antigen is undetermined.

The material sequenced was peripheral blood, taken before any cancer treatment. The receptor comes from a female donor of 60 years or more with stage I lung adenocarcinoma.

CDR3 protein: CASSGQGNTYEQYF. As DNA, the CDR3 is TGTGCCAGTAGTGGCCAGGGAAACACCTACGAGCAGTACTTC. The rearrangement joins TRBV19 to TRBJ2-7; the D gene is possibly TRBD1 (5 bases). CDR1 and CDR2 from the germline V gene are LNHDA and SQIVND (reference sequence). This CDR3 has 14 amino acids. V was clipped by 5 bases and J by 2 bases, with 13 bases between them.